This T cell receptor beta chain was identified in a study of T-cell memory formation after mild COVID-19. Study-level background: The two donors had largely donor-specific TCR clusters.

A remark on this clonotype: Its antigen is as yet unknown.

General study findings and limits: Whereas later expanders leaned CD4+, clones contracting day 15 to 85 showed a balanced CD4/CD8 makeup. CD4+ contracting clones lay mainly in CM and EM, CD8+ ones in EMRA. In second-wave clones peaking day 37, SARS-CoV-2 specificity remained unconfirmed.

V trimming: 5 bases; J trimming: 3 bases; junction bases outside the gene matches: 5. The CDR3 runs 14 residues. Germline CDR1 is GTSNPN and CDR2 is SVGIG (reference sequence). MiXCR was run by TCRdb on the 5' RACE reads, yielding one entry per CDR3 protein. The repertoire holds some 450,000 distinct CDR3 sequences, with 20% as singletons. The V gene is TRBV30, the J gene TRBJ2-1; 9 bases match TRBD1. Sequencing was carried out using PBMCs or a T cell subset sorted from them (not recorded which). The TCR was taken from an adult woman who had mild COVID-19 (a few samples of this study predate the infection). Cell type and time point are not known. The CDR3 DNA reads TGTGCCTGGTTCACGGGACAGGGCTACAATGAGCAGTTCTTC. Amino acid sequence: CAWFTGQGYNEQFF. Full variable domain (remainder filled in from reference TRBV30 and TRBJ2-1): SQTIHQWPATLVQPVGSPLSLECTVEGTSNPNLYWYRQAAGRGLQLLFYSVGIGQISSEVPQNLSASRPQDRQFILSSKKLLLSDSGFYLCAWFTGQGYNEQFFGPGTRLTVL.